Below, 27 T cell receptor beta chains from the same sample are listed, as sequenced in a study of CD8 T cells in Susac syndrome. An amount of RNA that ranged from roughly 0.5 to 1 ug was reverse transcribed with random hexamers. TCRdb reanalysed the immunoSEQ multiplex PCR reads using MiXCR and keeps one entry per CDR3 protein. The sample comprises roughly 120,000 distinct CDR3 sequences, about 95% of which are singletons, and 0.065% to 0.09% rests with the top ten. The sample consisted of CD4+ T cells from PBMCs. Receptor source: a human donor in good health.

This chain uses TRBV5-4 with TRBJ2-7; 8 nucleotides line up with TRBD1. V lost 0 bases, J lost 3 bases, and 5 bases stayed unmatched. The CDR3 contains 15 residues. CDR1 and CDR2 (germline): SGHNT, YYREEE (reference sequence). The CDR3 spells CASSLGGDRGYEQYF. CDR3 in DNA: TGTGCCAGCAGCTTGGGGGGTGACAGGGGCTACGAGCAGTACTTC.

DNA of the CDR3: TGCAGTGCAAGTAATCGACCCAAAGGAGGCACAGATACGCAGTATTTT. This sequence encodes CSASNRPKGGTDTQYF. The rearrangement joins TRBV20-1 to TRBJ2-3; D not resolved. This CDR3 region has 16 residues. Looked up from germline, CDR1 is DFQATT and CDR2 is SNEGSKA (reference sequence). The germline V and J ends were trimmed by 6 bases and 1 base, with 20 bases remaining between them.

This clonotype was observed once. CDR3 in DNA: TGCGCCAGCAAACTGGACAGGGATACTCAGCCCCAGCATTTT. Translation: CASKLDRDTQPQHF. The chain is built from TRBV5-1 and TRBJ1-5; 8 nucleotides agree with TRBD1. Germline V gives CDR1 SGHRS, CDR2 YFSETQ. The CDR3 is made up of 14 amino acids. The ends lost 6 bases at V and 6 bases at J; junction bases unmatched: 8.

The chain couples TRBV5-8 to TRBJ2-3; D is possibly TRBD2 (5 bases). The CDR3 consists of 15 residues. V was trimmed by 5 bases and J by 4 bases, leaving 17 bases between them. CDR1 and CDR2 (germline): SGHTS, YDEGEE. CDR3 coding DNA: TGTGCCAGCAGTAGCCCCGGGGTCGCAGCAGATACGCAGTATTTT. Translating it yields CASSSPGVAADTQYF.

V is TRBV4-1 and J is TRBJ1-5; D may be TRBD1 (6 bases). This CDR3 has 14 amino acids. V lost 1 base and J 6 bases, leaving 10 bases between the germline ends. Germline values: CDR1 MGHRA, CDR2 YSYEKL. The CDR3 is CASSQGGTTQPQHF. The CDR3 nucleotides are TGCGCCAGCAGCCAAGGGGGGACAACTCAGCCCCAGCATTTT.

The chain uses TRBV20-1 and TRBJ1-5, with D maybe TRBD1 (5 bases). In germline, CDR1 is DFQATT, CDR2 SNEGSKA (reference sequence). Between the trimmed V and J ends, which lost 5 bases and 4 bases, there was a span of 15 bases. This CDR3 spans 14 amino acids. The CDR3 sequence is CSAPLGGYNQPQHF. The CDR3 DNA reads TGCAGTGCTCCCTTGGGGGGTTATAATCAGCCCCAGCATTTT.

The chain has TRBV7-9 and TRBJ2-2; TRBD1 might be the D (6 bases). This CDR3 has 16 amino acids. Germline values: CDR1 SEHNR, CDR2 FQNEAQ (reference sequence). V was shortened by 5 bases and J by 5 bases, with 18 bases between the two germline ends. The CDR3 sequence: CASSRATGSGTGELFF. CDR3 bases: TGTGCCAGCAGCCGGGCTACAGGGTCAGGAACCGGGGAGCTGTTTTTT.

This chain connects TRBV30 to TRBJ1-1, with no clear D. The CDR3 totals 14 residues. Germline V gives CDR1 GTSNPN, CDR2 SVGIG (reference sequence). Trimming cost V 1 base and J 0 bases, with 9 bases left between them. The DNA for the CDR3 is TGTGCCTGGAGTGCCCAGATCATGAACACTGAAGCTTTCTTT. Amino acid sequence: CAWSAQIMNTEAFF.

The chain couples TRBV7-9 to TRBJ2-1; D uncertain. CDR1 and CDR2 from the germline V gene are SEHNR and FQNEAQ (reference sequence). CDR3 length equals 15 residues. V lost 8 bases to trimming and J lost 0 bases, with 14 bases between them. This CDR3 is CASAIGRSSYNEQFF. CDR3 sequence (DNA): TGTGCCAGCGCAATTGGCCGAAGCTCCTACAATGAGCAGTTCTTC.

The CDR3 sequence is CASSEEGASEQFF. The DNA for the CDR3 is TGTGCCAGCAGTGAGGAAGGGGCGAGTGAGCAGTTCTTC. V and J are TRBV2 and TRBJ2-1, with TRBD1 as a possible D gene (5 bases). The germline V gene encodes CDR1 SNHLY and CDR2 FYNNEI. The ends were cut back, 3 bases at V and 9 bases at J, with 12 bases in the middle. The CDR3 extends over 13 amino acids.

The chain uses TRBV6-1 and TRBJ1-1, with TRBD1 as a possible D gene (5 bases). Germline assignment: CDR1 MNHNS and CDR2 SASEGT. With 2 bases removed from V and 10 bases from J, the gap between germline ends came to 20 bases. The CDR3 has 15 amino acids. The CDR3 protein is CASSEWGPLALGAFF. CDR3 coding DNA: TGTGCCAGCAGTGAATGGGGCCCTTTGGCGCTCGGAGCTTTCTTT.

The chain recombines TRBV3-1 with TRBJ2-5; D possibly corresponds to TRBD2 (6 bases). The germline CDR1 and CDR2 sequences are LGHDT and YNNKEL (reference sequence). V was pared by 3 bases and J by 5 bases, with 7 bases between. CDR3 length: 12 amino acids. This CDR3 reads CASSHGGETQYF. CDR3 in DNA: TGTGCCAGCAGCCATGGGGGGGAGACCCAGTACTTC.

V is TRBV15 and J is TRBJ1-1, with D hard to call. Germline loops: CDR1 LNHNV, CDR2 YYDKDF (reference sequence). The CDR3 sequence is 14 residues long. V was clipped by 0 bases and J by 5 bases, with 10 bases between them. DNA of the CDR3: TGTGCCACCAGCAGAGATGGTAGGGTTACTGAAGCTTTCTTT. Translated, it gives CATSRDGRVTEAFF. The full variable domain, with the rest looked up from reference TRBV15 and TRBJ1-1, is DAMVIQNPRYQVTQFGKPVTLSCSQTLNHNVMYWYQQKSSQAPKLLFHYYDKDFNNEADTPDNFQSRRPNTSFCFLDIRSPGLGDTAMYLCATSRDGRVTEAFFGQGTRLTVV.

This sequence joins TRBV7-9 and TRBJ2-7, with 10 nucleotides matching TRBD2. In germline, CDR1 is SEHNR, CDR2 FQNEAQ (reference sequence). The J segment lost 0 bases and the V segment lost 5 bases, leaving 4 bases of the junction unmatched. CDR3 length: 15 residues. CDR3 sequence (DNA): TGTGCCAGCAGCCCGGGACTAGCGCGCTCCTACGAGCAGTACTTC. It codes for CASSPGLARSYEQYF.

The table lists this clonotype with a count of one. This sequence joins TRBV7-2 and TRBJ1-1; 7 bases map to TRBD1. The CDR3 totals 17 residues. In germline, CDR1 is SGHTA, CDR2 FQGNSA. The J segment lost 0 bases and the V segment lost 5 bases, leaving 12 bases of the junction unmatched. The CDR3 is CASSPRGYTGVNTEAFF. The CDR3 nucleotides are TGTGCCAGCAGCCCGAGGGGATACACAGGGGTGAACACTGAAGCTTTCTTT.

This clonotype has more than one count but fewer than ten. The rearrangement uses TRBV27 and TRBJ2-2; 11 positions agree with TRBD2. The CDR3 loop spans 17 amino acids. The J segment lost 2 bases and the V segment lost 3 bases, leaving 5 bases of the junction unmatched. Germline CDR1 is MNHEY and CDR2 is SMNVEV (reference sequence). The DNA of the CDR3 is TGTGCCAGCAGTTTGTTAGCGGGAGGGCCCAACACCGGGGAGCTGTTTTTT. Its protein product is CASSLLAGGPNTGELFF.

A remark on this clonotype: The junction departs from the called germline gene at one end, perhaps through a read error. The chain links TRBV25-1 to TRBJ1-1; 11 positions match TRBD1. Germline V CDR1 and CDR2: MGHDK, SYGVNS. The CDR3 is 14 amino acids. CDR3 amino acids: CASRDRGSNTEAFF. The DNA of the CDR3 is TGCGCCAGCAGGGACAGGGGGTCGAACACTGAAGCTTTCTTT.

The chain links TRBV7-2 to TRBJ2-1; D not certain. V was cut by 5 bases and J by 6 bases, with 11 bases left in between. CDR1 SGHTA and CDR2 FQGNSA come from the germline V gene. This CDR3 is 13 amino acids long. The CDR3 reads CASSPRAGNEQFF. The CDR3 coding sequence is TGTGCCAGCAGCCCCCGGGCTGGCAATGAGCAGTTCTTC.

This rearrangement joins TRBV18 to TRBJ2-7, with D unresolved. CDR1 and CDR2 from the germline V gene are KGHSH and LQKENI. The CDR3 runs to 11 residues. Trimming shortened V by 4 bases and J by 12 bases, and 13 bases separated the two germline ends. CDR3 in amino acids: CASSLSTELYF. The CDR3 DNA reads as TGTGCCAGCTCACTAAGTACAGAGTTGTACTTC. The full variable domain, rest sourced from reference TRBV18 and TRBJ2-7, is NAGVMQNPRHLVRRRGQEARLRCSPMKGHSHVYWYRQLPEEGLKFMVYLQKENIIDESGMPKERFSAEFPKEGPSILRIQQVVRGDSAAYFCASSLSTELYFGPGTRLTVT.

V and J are TRBV7-6 and TRBJ1-1; TRBD1 matches 7 bases. There are 13 residues in the CDR3. Per germline, CDR1 SGHVS and CDR2 FNYEAQ. V was clipped by 6 bases and J by 1 base; unmatched bases: 2. The CDR3 DNA follows: TGTGCCAGCAGGGGACAGCCGAACACTGAAGCTTTCTTT. Amino acids: CASRGQPNTEAFF.

V and J are TRBV6-5 and TRBJ2-1, with TRBD2 identical over 10 bases. The trim removed 2 bases at V and 5 bases at J, leaving 12 bases unmatched. The germline gives CDR1 MNHEY, CDR2 SVGAGI. This CDR3 comprises 18 residues. The CDR3 nucleotides read TGTGCCAGCAGTTACCGCCTTACTAGCGGGAAGGCGGACAATGAGCAGTTCTTC. The encoded protein is CASSYRLTSGKADNEQFF.

This clonotype showed up just once. J is TRBJ2-3 and V is TRBV6-5; the match to TRBD2 covers 7 bases. Germline loops: CDR1 MNHEY, CDR2 SVGAGI. This CDR3 is built from 14 residues. The junction had 5 bases not matched to a gene; V was cut back by 6 bases and J by 2 bases. The CDR3 region is CASSSGLHTDTQYF. In nucleotides, the CDR3 is TGTGCCAGCAGCTCGGGACTACACACAGATACGCAGTATTTT.

V gene TRBV2 combines with J gene TRBJ2-6; D is ambiguous. V was pared by 5 bases and J by 2 bases, with 13 bases between. Germline values: CDR1 SNHLY, CDR2 FYNNEI. This CDR3 has 16 residues. CDR3 region: CASSRTVATGANVLTF. The CDR3 bases are TGTGCCAGCAGTAGAACAGTGGCCACTGGGGCCAACGTCCTGACTTTC.

The chain carries TRBV24-1 and TRBJ2-5; TRBD2 matches at 8 bases. Germline V gene data show CDR1 as KGHDR and CDR2 as SFDVKD. This CDR3 is built from 14 residues. V dropped 2 bases and J dropped 4; count of bases not matched to a gene: 2. This CDR3 reads CATSDSLAGETQYF. The CDR3 DNA is TGTGCCACCAGTGATTCCCTAGCGGGAGAGACCCAGTACTTC.

This chain links TRBV20-1 with TRBJ1-1; D may be TRBD1 (5 bases). The germline CDR1 and CDR2 sequences are DFQATT and SNEGSKA (reference sequence). CDR3 length equals 15 residues. Trimming pared 0 bases from V and 0 bases from J, leaving 11 bases between. In DNA form, the CDR3 reads TGCAGTGCTAGAGATCCTGGACACTTGAACACTGAAGCTTTCTTT. It encodes CSARDPGHLNTEAFF.

This chain links TRBV5-6 with TRBJ2-2, with TRBD1 as a possible D gene (6 bases). With 4 bases removed from V and 3 bases from J, the gap between germline ends came to 22 bases. Germline loops: CDR1 SGHDT, CDR2 YYEEEE. The CDR3 totals 18 residues. The CDR3: CASSPPHGRGGDTGELFF. CDR3 DNA: TGTGCCAGCAGCCCCCCCCACGGACGAGGGGGAGACACCGGGGAGCTGTTTTTT.

The rearrangement joins TRBV20-1 to TRBJ1-1, with D possibly TRBD1 on 5 matching bases. The CDR3 totals 14 residues. V was trimmed by 2 bases and J by 3 bases, leaving 13 bases between them. Germline lookup yields CDR1 DFQATT and CDR2 SNEGSKA (reference sequence). CDR3 sequence reads: CSARRGRFDTEAFF. The CDR3 bases are TGCAGTGCTAGAAGGGGCCGGTTTGACACTGAAGCTTTCTTT.